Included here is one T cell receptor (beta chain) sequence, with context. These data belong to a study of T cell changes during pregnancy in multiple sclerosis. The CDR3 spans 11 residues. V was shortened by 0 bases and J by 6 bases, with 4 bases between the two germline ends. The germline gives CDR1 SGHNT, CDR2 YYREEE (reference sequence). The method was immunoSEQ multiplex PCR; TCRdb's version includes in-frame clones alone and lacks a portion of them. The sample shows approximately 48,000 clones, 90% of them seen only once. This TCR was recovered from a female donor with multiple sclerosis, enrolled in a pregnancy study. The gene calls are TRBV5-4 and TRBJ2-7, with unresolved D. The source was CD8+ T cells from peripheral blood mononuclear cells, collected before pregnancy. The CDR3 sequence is CASSLGREQYF. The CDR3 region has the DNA TGTGCCAGCAGCTTGGGTCGCGAGCAGTACTTC.